A selection of T cell receptor beta chains follows, all from one sample in a study of cytomegalovirus exposure and HLA in healthy donors. TCRdb's copy holds only in-frame clones and misses some; the assay was immunoSEQ multiplex PCR. Of approximately 190,000 clones listed, approximately 78% are singletons. Sequencing input: PBMCs. These TCRs come from a young woman in good health and CMV-seronegative. Each CDR3 is given with its conserved first and last residue. Fields, in order: CDR3 length, clone size, J gene, D gene, V gene, CDR3 DNA, CDR3 protein. The D gene is left open where the match is weak. Expanded clones get a size class; other rows say once, few or many, or leave the size out.

CDR3 length: 14
clone size: .
J gene: TRBJ2-7
D gene: .
V gene: TRBV7-9
CDR3 DNA: TGTGCCAGCAGCTTAGCCTCGGGGGTCTACGAGCAGTACTTC
CDR3 protein: CASSLASGVYEQYF

CDR3 length: 13
clone size: .
J gene: TRBJ1-1
D gene: .
V gene: TRBV5-5
CDR3 DNA: TGTGCCAGCAGCCCGGTGGTGTACACTGAAGCTTTCTTT
CDR3 protein: CASSPVVYTEAFF

CDR3 length: 15
clone size: .
J gene: TRBJ2-1
D gene: TRBD2
V gene: TRBV28
CDR3 DNA: TGTGCCACTGTAGTAGCGGGAGCGGAGAACAATGAGCAGTTCTTC
CDR3 protein: CATVVAGAENNEQFF

CDR3 length: 16
clone size: .
J gene: TRBJ2-1
D gene: TRBD2
V gene: TRBV9
CDR3 DNA: TGTGCCAGCAGCCCCGGGGGGGCGGCCTCCTACAATGAGCAGTTCTTC
CDR3 protein: CASSPGGAASYNEQFF

CDR3 length: 13
clone size: .
J gene: TRBJ1-4
D gene: .
V gene: TRBV13
CDR3 DNA: TGTGCCAGCAGCGGGAGGACCGAAGAAAAACTGTTTTTT
CDR3 protein: CASSGRTEEKLFF

CDR3 length: 18
clone size: .
J gene: TRBJ2-1
D gene: TRBD2
V gene: TRBV5-6
CDR3 DNA: TGTGCCAGCAGCGGAACCTCGGGACTAGCGGACATTATCAATGAGCAGTTCTTC
CDR3 protein: CASSGTSGLADIINEQFF

CDR3 length: 14
clone size: .
J gene: TRBJ1-3
D gene: .
V gene: TRBV28
CDR3 DNA: TGTGCCAGCAGCTTTCTGACAGCCGGAAACACCATATATTTT
CDR3 protein: CASSFLTAGNTIYF

CDR3 length: 14
clone size: .
J gene: TRBJ2-1
D gene: TRBD2
V gene: TRBV28
CDR3 DNA: TGTGCCCATAAACTAGCGGGAATCTACAATGAGCAGTTCTTC
CDR3 protein: CAHKLAGIYNEQFF

CDR3 length: 13
clone size: .
J gene: TRBJ1-5
D gene: TRBD1
V gene: TRBV2
CDR3 DNA: TGTGCCAGCAGTGGGACAGGGAATCAGCCCCAGCATTTT
CDR3 protein: CASSGTGNQPQHF

CDR3 length: 13
clone size: few
J gene: TRBJ2-7
D gene: TRBD1
V gene: TRBV2
CDR3 DNA: TGTGCCAGCAGCATGACAGGGCCGGGCGAGCAGTACTTC
CDR3 protein: CASSMTGPGEQYF

CDR3 length: 13
clone size: .
J gene: TRBJ2-7
D gene: TRBD1
V gene: TRBV5-4
CDR3 DNA: TGTGCCAGCAGCAGTGACAGGGCTCGCGAGCAGTACTTC
CDR3 protein: CASSSDRAREQYF

CDR3 length: 15
clone size: once
J gene: TRBJ1-6
D gene: TRBD1
V gene: TRBV6-5
CDR3 DNA: TGTGCCAGCAGTTACCCGGGACAGCGTATTTCACCCCTCCACTTT
CDR3 protein: CASSYPGQRISPLHF